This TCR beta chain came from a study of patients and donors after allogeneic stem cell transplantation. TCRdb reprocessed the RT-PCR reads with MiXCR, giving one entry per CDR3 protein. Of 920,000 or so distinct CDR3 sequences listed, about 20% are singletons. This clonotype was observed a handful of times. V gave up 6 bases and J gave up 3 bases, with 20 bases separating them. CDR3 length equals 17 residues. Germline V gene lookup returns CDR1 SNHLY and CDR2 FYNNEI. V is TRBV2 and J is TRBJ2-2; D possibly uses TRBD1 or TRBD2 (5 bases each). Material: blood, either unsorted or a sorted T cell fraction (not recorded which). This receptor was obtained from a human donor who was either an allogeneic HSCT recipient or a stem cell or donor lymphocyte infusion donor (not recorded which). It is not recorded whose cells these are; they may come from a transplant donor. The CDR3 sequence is CASSLALGEADTGELFF. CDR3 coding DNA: TGTGCCAGCAGCCTGGCGTTGGGGGAAGCAGACACCGGGGAGCTGTTTTTT.